The 16 T cell receptor beta chains reported below all come from one sample, sequenced in a study of CD8 T cells in ankylosing spondylitis. Study-level findings and limits: About eight highly homologous variants made up a TCR beta motif that seemed to typify ankylosing spondylitis blood.

TCRdb passed the 5' RACE reads through MiXCR, listing each CDR3 protein once. This table has about 440,000 distinct CDR3 sequences, about a sixth appearing once. Their specific antigens are unknown. The source material was blood, either unsorted or a sorted T cell fraction (not recorded which). Receptors originate from a male donor with ankylosing spondylitis.

V is TRBV10-3 and J is TRBJ2-7, with 10 nucleotides matching TRBD2. The germline V gene has CDR1 ENHRY and CDR2 SYGVKD. CDR3 length: 15 amino acids. Unmatched junction bases numbered 8, after V lost 6 bases and J lost 3 bases. The CDR3 DNA is TGTGCCATCAGGGACGGACTAGCGGTGGACTACGAGCAGTACTTC. The encoded protein is CAIRDGLAVDYEQYF.

There are a few counts of this clonotype. The genes are TRBV12-3 or TRBV12-4 and TRBJ1-2; 7 bases fit TRBD1. Trimming took 2 bases from V and 8 from J; bases not matched to a gene: 8. There are 14 residues in the CDR3. The CDR3 DNA sequence: TGTGCCAGCAGTTTACAGCGACAGGGTAGGGGCTACACCTTC. Its protein product is CASSLQRQGRGYTF.

Written as DNA, the CDR3 is TGTGCCAGCAGCCCCCTGGGGCTAGCGGGGAACTACAATGAGCAGTTCTTC. It translates to CASSPLGLAGNYNEQFF. The chain employs TRBV4-2 and TRBJ2-1; 9 bases match TRBD2. Trimming cost V 4 bases and J 3 bases; bases outside gene matches: 10. CDR1 LGHNA and CDR2 YNFKEQ come from the germline V gene. This CDR3 contains 17 residues.

The chain couples TRBV6-5 to TRBJ2-7; D remains ambiguous. The CDR3 sequence is 14 residues long. Deletions cut 0 bases from V and 2 bases from J, with 8 bases between. The germline gives CDR1 MNHEY, CDR2 SVGAGI. The CDR3 DNA sequence: TGTGCCAGCAGTTACTCCTCTACAACCTACGAGCAGTACTTC. Translated, it gives CASSYSSTTYEQYF.

The genes are TRBV6-1 and TRBJ2-7; D is tentatively TRBD1 or TRBD2 (6 bases each). Germline V gene lookup returns CDR1 MNHNS and CDR2 SASEGT. This CDR3 spans 14 amino acids. V lost 6 bases, J lost 2 bases, and 14 bases lay in between. CDR3 amino acids: CASSRGGHAYEQYF. CDR3 nucleotides: TGTGCCAGCAGCCGAGGGGGGCACGCCTACGAGCAGTACTTC.

This clonotype was counted a few times. The genes are TRBV3-1 and TRBJ1-5, with a tentative D call TRBD1 (6 bases). V lost 4 bases to trimming and J lost 4 bases, with 14 bases between them. The CDR3 has 15 residues. Germline V gives CDR1 LGHDT, CDR2 YNNKEL (reference sequence). The CDR3 sequence: CASSRSGTPNQPQHF. DNA for the CDR3: TGTGCCAGCAGCCGCTCGGGGACACCTAATCAGCCCCAGCATTTT.

The chain combines TRBV5-1 with TRBJ2-3; TRBD1 aligns across 7 bases. Per the germline V gene, CDR1 is SGHRS and CDR2 is YFSETQ. This CDR3 is 14 amino acids long. V shed 2 bases and J 6 bases; nucleotides not matched to a gene: 6. As DNA, the CDR3 is TGCGCCAGCAGCTTCGGACAGGCTCCCGATACGCAGTATTTT. Translation: CASSFGQAPDTQYF.

CDR3 nucleotides: TGCAGTGCTAGAGATTTGGCTAGCGCGTACCAAGAGACCCAGTACTTC. Protein sequence: CSARDLASAYQETQYF. The rearrangement links TRBV20-1 to TRBJ2-5; tentatively, D is TRBD2 (6 bases). The germline V gene encodes CDR1 DFQATT and CDR2 SNEGSKA (reference sequence). CDR3 size: 16 residues. Trimming took off 0 bases at V and 0 bases at J, with 14 bases between the two ends.

This rearrangement joins TRBV2 to TRBJ2-3; unclear D gene. Germline-derived CDR1 and CDR2 are SNHLY and FYNNEI. The CDR3 covers 11 residues. V dropped 6 bases and J dropped 5 bases, with 6 bases sitting between them. This chain's CDR3 is CASRIRDTQYF. Written as DNA, the CDR3 is TGTGCCAGCAGGATCAGAGATACGCAGTATTTT.

This clonotype was recorded a few times. This chain links TRBV5-1 with TRBJ2-7, with 11 bases aligning to TRBD2. Per germline, CDR1 SGHRS and CDR2 YFSETQ. V was clipped by 4 bases and J by 7 bases; unmatched bases: 10. The CDR3 runs 15 residues. The CDR3 DNA sequence: TGCGCCAGCAGCGCCACTAGCGGGAGCTCCCTGGAGCAGTACTTC. This sequence encodes CASSATSGSSLEQYF.

V is TRBV12-3 or TRBV12-4 and J is TRBJ1-1, with 8 bases matching TRBD1. This CDR3 spans 15 amino acids. V lost 5 bases, J lost 5 bases, and 10 bases stayed unmatched. The CDR3: CASSPWGTGLTEAFF. CDR3 DNA: TGTGCCAGCAGTCCCTGGGGGACAGGTTTAACTGAAGCTTTCTTT.

This clonotype has at least ten counts. The J gene is TRBJ2-1, the V gene TRBV6-5, with TRBD2 identical over 12 bases. There are 15 residues in the CDR3. CDR1 and CDR2 (germline): MNHEY, SVGAGI. Trimming cost V 6 bases and J 7 bases; bases outside gene matches: 7. The DNA of the CDR3 is TGTGCCAGCAGCTATGGACTAGCGGGGACTAATGAGCAGTTCTTC. It specifies CASSYGLAGTNEQFF.

In nucleotides, the CDR3 is TGCAGTGGGATGGGTGGGGATGGCTACGAGCAGTACTTC. This translates into CSGMGGDGYEQYF. J is TRBJ2-7 and V is TRBV20-1, with D unclear. The CDR3 runs 13 residues. Deletions cut 7 bases from V and 3 bases from J, with 16 bases between. In germline, CDR1 is DFQATT, CDR2 SNEGSKA (reference sequence).

This clonotype was seen more than once but under ten times. V usage is TRBV7-9 and J usage is TRBJ2-3, with D possibly being TRBD2 (5 bases). This CDR3 is 16 amino acids long. CDR1 is SEHNR, CDR2 FQNEAQ, per germline (reference sequence). Trimming left V 5 bases short and J 2 bases short, with 17 bases between. The CDR3 is CASSIWSGFPTDTQYF. The CDR3 coding sequence is TGTGCCAGCAGCATCTGGTCGGGATTCCCCACAGATACGCAGTATTTT.

This chain connects TRBV12-3 or TRBV12-4 to TRBJ2-2; possibly TRBD1 or TRBD2 for D (6 bases each). V was pared by 8 bases and J by 6 bases, with 13 bases between. The CDR3 runs 13 residues. The CDR3 is CASSFGGPGELFF. The DNA for the CDR3 is TGTGCCAGCTCTTTCGGGGGCCCCGGGGAGCTGTTTTTT.

The V gene is TRBV25-1, the J gene TRBJ2-7, with D tentatively TRBD2 (6 bases). Germline lookup yields CDR1 MGHDK and CDR2 SYGVNS. The CDR3 contains 13 residues. V was pared by 1 base and J by 6 bases, with 10 bases between. CDR3 nucleotides: TGTGCCAGCAGTGAATTTGGGGAGGTCGAGCAGTACTTC. Protein: CASSEFGEVEQYF.